The 8 T cell receptor beta chains presented below share a single source sample, sequenced in a study of blood T cell repertoires in COVID-19 (dated by TCRdb to the early 2020s). The library was generated by the immunoSEQ multiplex PCR assay. TCRdb mirrors the immuneACCESS table, restricted to in-frame sequences. Some clones are absent from its copies; in checked studies, under half trace to an unresolved V gene, and the reason for the others is unknown. The sample table contains a few hundred thousand clones; only one count was recorded for about 89% of them. In total, the top ten clones hold roughly 0.9% of the sample. The sequencing sample was made of PBMCs or T cells enriched from blood (not recorded which). These receptors were collected from a woman between 40 and 50 years old who had been exposed to COVID-19.

The chain uses TRBV12-3 or TRBV12-4 and TRBJ1-5; D is ambiguous. The CDR3 sequence is 13 residues long. V was trimmed by 3 bases and J by 5 bases, leaving 8 bases between them. The CDR3 protein is CASSLRVDQPQHF. CDR3 DNA sequence: TGTGCCAGCAGTTTGCGTGTTGATCAGCCCCAGCATTTT.

The chain is built from TRBV25-1 and TRBJ1-2; maybe TRBD1 (5 bases). Germline V gene sequence: CDR1 MGHDK, CDR2 SYGVNS. The CDR3 spans 13 residues. Trimming left V 6 bases short and J 4 bases short, with 12 bases between. CDR3 bases: TGTGCCAGCAGCCCCGCAGGGCCCTATGGCTACACCTTC. Translating it yields CASSPAGPYGYTF.

The chain couples TRBV4-1 to TRBJ1-4, with TRBD1 identical over 9 bases. The germline V gene encodes CDR1 MGHRA and CDR2 YSYEKL. CDR3 length: 16 residues. Losses at the gene ends were 1 base for V and 7 bases for J; bases not matched to a gene: 7. In DNA form, the CDR3 reads TGCGCCAGCAGCCAAGTGGCCGGGACAGGGTTTGAAAAACTGTTTTTT. Its translation is CASSQVAGTGFEKLFF.

The V call is TRBV2, the J call TRBJ1-1, with 7 bases fitting TRBD1. CDR1 is SNHLY and CDR2 is FYNNEI in the germline V gene. The CDR3 contains 14 residues. The V and J ends lost 6 bases and 1 base, in that order; junction bases with no gene match: 5. CDR3 coding DNA: TGTGCCAGCAGCCGACAGGGTCAGAACACTGAAGCTTTCTTT. The encoded protein is CASSRQGQNTEAFF.

This clone was observed once. The V call is TRBV2, the J call TRBJ1-2; no reliable D call. There are 15 residues in the CDR3. Trimming removed 6 bases from V and 2 bases from J, with 16 bases in between. Germline V gives CDR1 SNHLY, CDR2 FYNNEI. The CDR3 here is CASSALRGRNYGYTF. The CDR3 DNA sequence: TGTGCCAGCAGCGCTTTACGGGGAAGGAACTATGGCTACACCTTC.

The CDR3 spells CASSPRTANSPLHF. The CDR3 DNA reads TGTGCCAGCAGCCCGCGGACAGCTAATTCACCCCTCCACTTT. J is TRBJ1-6 and V is TRBV7-2, with D tentatively TRBD1 (6 bases). Germline V CDR1 and CDR2: SGHTA, FQGNSA. This CDR3 comprises 14 residues. V gave up 5 bases and J gave up 6 bases, with 11 bases separating them.

The chain joins TRBV5-1 to TRBJ2-2; 7 bases align to TRBD1. The CDR3 totals 15 residues. The J segment lost 7 bases and the V segment lost 0 bases, leaving 6 bases of the junction unmatched. From germline, CDR1 is SGHRS and CDR2 YFSETQ. CDR3 coding DNA: TGCGCCAGCAGCTTGGGTGAGGGGGCCGGCGGGGAGCTGTTTTTT. Translated, it gives CASSLGEGAGGELFF.

J is TRBJ1-2 and V is TRBV5-5, with unresolved D. The CDR3 extends over 15 amino acids. Deletions cut 4 bases from V and 3 bases from J, with 16 bases between. Germline V gene lookup returns CDR1 SGHKS and CDR2 YYEKEE (reference sequence). CDR3 sequence: CASSHTAARYYGYTF. Written as DNA, the CDR3 is TGTGCCAGCAGCCACACAGCGGCCAGGTACTATGGCTACACCTTC.